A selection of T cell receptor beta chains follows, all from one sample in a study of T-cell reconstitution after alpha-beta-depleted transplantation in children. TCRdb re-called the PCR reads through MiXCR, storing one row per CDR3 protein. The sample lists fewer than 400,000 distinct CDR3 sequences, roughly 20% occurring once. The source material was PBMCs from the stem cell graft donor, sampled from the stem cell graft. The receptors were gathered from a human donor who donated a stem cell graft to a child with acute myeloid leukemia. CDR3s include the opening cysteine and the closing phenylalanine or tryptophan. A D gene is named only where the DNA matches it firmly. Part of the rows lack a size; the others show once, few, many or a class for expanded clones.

CSASGQLNTGELFF | TGCAGTGCTAGCGGCCAACTGAACACCGGGGAGCTGTTTTTT | . | many | TRBJ2-2 | TRBV20-1 | 14
CASSLAAGRSDTQYF | TGTGCCAGCAGCTTAGCGGCGGGGCGATCAGATACGCAGTATTTT | . | . | TRBJ2-3 | TRBV7-2 | 15
CASSSDRTSYNEQFF | TGTGCCAGCAGCTCGGACAGAACCTCCTACAATGAGCAGTTCTTC | . | . | TRBJ2-1 | TRBV5-4 | 15
CSAASEFYEQYF | TGCAGTGCTGCGTCGGAGTTCTACGAGCAGTACTTC | . | few | TRBJ2-7 | TRBV20-1 | 12
CASSSGTSGRQETQYF | TGTGCCAGCAGTTCCGGGACTAGCGGGAGACAAGAGACCCAGTACTTC | TRBD2 | . | TRBJ2-5 | TRBV28 | 16
CSAREWDSGSAYEQYF | TGCAGTGCTAGAGAGTGGGATAGCGGGAGTGCCTACGAGCAGTACTTC | TRBD2 | . | TRBJ2-7 | TRBV20-1 | 16
CASSQDLASGYNEQFF | TGCGCCAGCAGCCAAGACCTCGCTAGCGGGTACAATGAGCAGTTCTTC | TRBD2 | few | TRBJ2-1 | TRBV4-1 | 16
CSVERGRKGSEQFF | TGCAGCGTTGAGCGGGGGCGCAAAGGCAGTGAGCAGTTCTTC | . | many | TRBJ2-1 | TRBV29-1 | 14
CASRYGQFSYEQYF | TGTGCCAGCAGATATGGACAGTTCTCCTACGAGCAGTACTTC | . | . | TRBJ2-7 | TRBV27 | 14
CASRVGARVGTQYF | TGTGCCAGCAGGGTCGGAGCCAGAGTCGGGACCCAGTACTTC | . | few | TRBJ2-5 | TRBV28 | 14
CSAALVSQGNQPQHF | TGCAGTGCTGCACTCGTATCGCAGGGAAATCAGCCCCAGCATTTT | . | few | TRBJ1-5 | TRBV20-1 | 15
CATSDGKGAYNQPQHF | TGTGCCACCAGTGATGGCAAGGGGGCCTACAATCAGCCCCAGCATTTT | TRBD1 | . | TRBJ1-5 | TRBV24-1 | 16
CSARDHGGAETQYF | TGCAGTGCTAGAGATCACGGGGGCGCGGAGACCCAGTACTTC | . | many | TRBJ2-5 | TRBV20-1 | 14
CASSLVGVADTQYF | TGCGCCAGCAGCTTGGTAGGGGTCGCAGATACGCAGTATTTT | . | . | TRBJ2-3 | TRBV5-1 | 14
CASSQGRNTEAFF | TGTGCCAGCAGCCAAGGGAGGAACACTGAAGCTTTCTTT | . | many | TRBJ1-1 | TRBV3-1 | 13
CSVNGVAGDNEQFF | TGCAGCGTCAACGGCGTAGCGGGGGACAATGAGCAGTTCTTC | TRBD2 | many | TRBJ2-1 | TRBV29-1 | 14
CASSLYKGGTEAFF | TGTGCCAGCAGTTTATATAAGGGGGGCACTGAAGCTTTCTTT | . | many | TRBJ1-1 | TRBV27 | 14
CASSTHSTEAFF | TGTGCCAGCAGTACTCACAGCACTGAAGCTTTCTTT | . | few | TRBJ1-1 | TRBV6-1 | 12
CASEDRGTREQYF | TGTGCCAGCGAGGACAGGGGTACGAGAGAGCAGTACTTC | TRBD1 | many | TRBJ2-7 | TRBV27 | 13
CASSENREGNQPQHF | TGCGCCAGCAGTGAGAACAGGGAAGGCAATCAGCCCCAGCATTTT | . | . | TRBJ1-5 | TRBV10-2 | 15
CASTLTGDGSYEQYF | TGTGCCAGCACCCTTACAGGGGACGGATCCTACGAGCAGTACTTC | TRBD1 | few | TRBJ2-7 | TRBV6-1 | 15
CASSYSVGTPNGYTF | TGTGCCAGCAGTTACTCCGTCGGGACACCTAATGGCTACACCTTC | . | many | TRBJ1-2 | TRBV6-5 | 15
CASSLYAGGTGGSQPQHF | TGCGCCAGCAGCTTGTACGCTGGCGGGACAGGAGGGAGTCAGCCCCAGCATTTT | TRBD1 | . | TRBJ1-5 | TRBV5-1 | 18
CATSDRDVVVGTDTQYF | TGTGCCACCAGTGATCGGGACGTAGTCGTGGGCACAGATACGCAGTATTTT | . | few | TRBJ2-3 | TRBV24-1 | 17
CASSSGLDSNEQFF | TGTGCCAGCAGCTCGGGACTAGACTCCAATGAGCAGTTCTTC | TRBD2 | few | TRBJ2-1 | TRBV3-1 | 14
CASITSGTYYEQYF | TGTGCCAGCATAACTAGCGGGACTTACTACGAGCAGTACTTC | TRBD2 | . | TRBJ2-7 | TRBV28 | 14
CASSPPKGVPGNTIYF | TGTGCCAGCTCACCACCGAAAGGGGTACCTGGAAACACCATATATTTT | . | . | TRBJ1-3 | TRBV18 | 16